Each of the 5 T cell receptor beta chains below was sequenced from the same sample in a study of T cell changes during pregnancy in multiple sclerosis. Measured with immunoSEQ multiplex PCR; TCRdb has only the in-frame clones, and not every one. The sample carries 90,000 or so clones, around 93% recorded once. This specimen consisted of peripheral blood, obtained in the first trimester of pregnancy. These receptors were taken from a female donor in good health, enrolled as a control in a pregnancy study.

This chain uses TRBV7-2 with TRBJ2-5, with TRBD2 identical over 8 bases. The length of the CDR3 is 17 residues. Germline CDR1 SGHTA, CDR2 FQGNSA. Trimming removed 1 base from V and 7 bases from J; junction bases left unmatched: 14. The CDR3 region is CASSLVAGGQTTGTQYF. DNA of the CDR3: TGTGCCAGCAGCTTAGTGGCGGGGGGCCAGACCACCGGGACCCAGTACTTC. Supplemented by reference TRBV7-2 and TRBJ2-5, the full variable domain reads GAGVSQSPSNKVTEKGKDVELRCDPISGHTALYWYRQSLGQGLEFLIYFQGNSAPDKSGLPSDRFSAERTGGSVSTLTIQRTQQEDSAVYLCASSLVAGGQTTGTQYFGPGTRLLVL.

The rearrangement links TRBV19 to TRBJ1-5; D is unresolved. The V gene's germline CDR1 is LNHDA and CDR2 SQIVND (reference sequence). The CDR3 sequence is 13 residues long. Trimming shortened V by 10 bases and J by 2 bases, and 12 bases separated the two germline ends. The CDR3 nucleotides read TGTGCCACCCAGGATGGCGGCAATCAGCCCCAGCATTTT. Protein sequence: CATQDGGNQPQHF.

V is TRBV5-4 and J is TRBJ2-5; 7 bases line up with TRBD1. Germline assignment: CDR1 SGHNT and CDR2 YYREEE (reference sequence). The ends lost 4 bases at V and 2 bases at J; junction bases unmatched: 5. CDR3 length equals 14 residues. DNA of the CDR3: TGTGCCAGCAGCCCTAAGGGGGCTCAAGAGACCCAGTACTTC. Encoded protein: CASSPKGAQETQYF.

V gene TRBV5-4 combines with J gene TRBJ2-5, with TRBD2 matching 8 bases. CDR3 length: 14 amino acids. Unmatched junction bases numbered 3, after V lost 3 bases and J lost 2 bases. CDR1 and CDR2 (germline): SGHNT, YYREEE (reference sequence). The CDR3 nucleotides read TGTGCCAGCAGCTCGTTAGCGGGGCAAGAGACCCAGTACTTC. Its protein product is CASSSLAGQETQYF. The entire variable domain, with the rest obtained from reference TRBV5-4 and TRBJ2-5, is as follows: ETGVTQSPTHLIKTRGQQVTLRCSSQSGHNTVSWYQQALGQGPQFIFQYYREEENGRGNFPPRFSGLQFPNYSSELNVNALELDDSALYLCASSSLAGQETQYFGPGTRLLVL.

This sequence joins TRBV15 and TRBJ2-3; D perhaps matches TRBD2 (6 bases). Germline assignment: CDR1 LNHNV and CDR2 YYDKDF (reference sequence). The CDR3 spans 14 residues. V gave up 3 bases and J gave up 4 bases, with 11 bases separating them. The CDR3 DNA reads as TGTGCCACCAGCAGGCGGAGCGGGTCAGATACGCAGTATTTT. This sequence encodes CATSRRSGSDTQYF.